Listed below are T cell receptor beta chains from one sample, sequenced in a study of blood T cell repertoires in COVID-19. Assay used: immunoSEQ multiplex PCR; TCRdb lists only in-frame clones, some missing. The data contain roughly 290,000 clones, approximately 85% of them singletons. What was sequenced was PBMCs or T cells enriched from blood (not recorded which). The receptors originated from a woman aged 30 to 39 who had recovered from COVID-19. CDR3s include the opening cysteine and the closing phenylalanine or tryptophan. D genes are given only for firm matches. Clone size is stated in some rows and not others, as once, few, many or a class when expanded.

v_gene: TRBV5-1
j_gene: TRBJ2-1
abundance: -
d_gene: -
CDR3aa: CASSGNGDEQFF
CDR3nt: TGCGCCAGCAGCGGAAACGGAGACGAGCAGTTCTTC

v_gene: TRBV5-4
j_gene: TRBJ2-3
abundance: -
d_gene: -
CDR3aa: CASTHIISGSNTQYF
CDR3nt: TGTGCCAGCACCCACATCATTAGCGGTTCAAATACGCAGTATTTT

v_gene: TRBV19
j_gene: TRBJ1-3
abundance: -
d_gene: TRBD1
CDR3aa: CASRWDRDPGNTIYF
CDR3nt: TGTGCCAGTAGATGGGACAGGGACCCTGGAAACACCATATATTTT

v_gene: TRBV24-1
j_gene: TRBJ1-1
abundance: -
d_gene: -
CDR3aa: CATSDLRGTEAFF
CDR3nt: TGTGCCACCAGTGATTTACGGGGAACTGAAGCTTTCTTT

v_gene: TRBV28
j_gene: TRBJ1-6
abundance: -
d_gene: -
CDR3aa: CASISMGSAGTEYSPLHF
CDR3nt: TGTGCCAGCATTTCTATGGGCTCCGCCGGGACTGAGTATTCACCCCTCCACTTT

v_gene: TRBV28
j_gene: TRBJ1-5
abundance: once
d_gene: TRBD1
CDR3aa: CASSLWPQQTGGYQPQHF
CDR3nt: TGTGCCAGCAGTTTATGGCCCCAACAGACAGGGGGCTATCAGCCCCAGCATTTT

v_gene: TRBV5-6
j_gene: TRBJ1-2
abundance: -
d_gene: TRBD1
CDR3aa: CASSPDRNYGYTF
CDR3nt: TGTGCCAGCAGCCCGGACAGGAACTATGGCTACACCTTC

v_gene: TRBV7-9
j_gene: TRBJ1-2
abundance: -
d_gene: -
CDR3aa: CASSPIKGGLSYGYTF
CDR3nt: TGTGCCAGCAGCCCCATTAAGGGGGGGTTAAGCTATGGCTACACCTTC

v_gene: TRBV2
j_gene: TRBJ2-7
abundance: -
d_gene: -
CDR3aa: CASSASQRGAYEQYF
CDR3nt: TGTGCCAGCAGTGCCTCCCAGCGCGGGGCCTACGAGCAGTACTTC

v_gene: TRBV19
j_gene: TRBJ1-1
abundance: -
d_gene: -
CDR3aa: CASSIDSSRGNTEAFF
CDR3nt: TGTGCCAGTAGTATAGACTCTTCCCGGGGGAACACTGAAGCTTTCTTT

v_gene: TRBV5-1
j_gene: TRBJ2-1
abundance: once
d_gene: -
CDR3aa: CASLNSVEANEQFF
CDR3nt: TGCGCCAGCCTTAACTCCGTAGAGGCCAATGAGCAGTTCTTC

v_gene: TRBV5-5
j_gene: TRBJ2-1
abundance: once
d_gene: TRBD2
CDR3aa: CASSFRLAGDVGNEQFF
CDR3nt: TGTGCCAGCAGCTTTCGACTAGCGGGAGACGTCGGCAATGAGCAGTTCTTC

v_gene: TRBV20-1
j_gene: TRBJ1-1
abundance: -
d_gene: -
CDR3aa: CSGSVYTEAFF
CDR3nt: TGCAGCGGTAGTGTATACACTGAAGCTTTCTTT

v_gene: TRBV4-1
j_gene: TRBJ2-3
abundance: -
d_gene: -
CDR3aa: CASSHFYRETDTQYF
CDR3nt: TGCGCCAGCAGCCATTTTTACAGGGAAACAGATACGCAGTATTTT

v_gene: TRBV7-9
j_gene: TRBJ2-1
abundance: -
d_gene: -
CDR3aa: CASSGRLEVTYNEQFF
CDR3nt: TGTGCCAGCAGCGGCCGACTAGAGGTGACCTACAATGAGCAGTTCTTC

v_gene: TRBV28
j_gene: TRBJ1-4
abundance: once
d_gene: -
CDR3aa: CASGGVPWDEKLFF
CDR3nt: TGTGCCAGCGGGGGGGTCCCCTGGGATGAAAAACTGTTTTTT

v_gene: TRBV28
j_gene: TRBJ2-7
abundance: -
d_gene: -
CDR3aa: CASSTPGVREQYF
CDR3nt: TGTGCCAGCAGTACCCCCGGGGTCAGAGAGCAGTACTTC

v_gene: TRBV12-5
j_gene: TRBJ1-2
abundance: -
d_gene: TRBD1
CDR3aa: CASGRTGDYGYTF
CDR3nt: TGTGCTAGTGGTCGGACAGGAGACTATGGCTACACCTTC

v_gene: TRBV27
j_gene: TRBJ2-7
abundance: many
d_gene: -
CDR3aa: CASRPSRISYEQYF
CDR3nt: TGTGCCAGCAGACCTAGCAGGATCTCCTACGAGCAGTACTTC

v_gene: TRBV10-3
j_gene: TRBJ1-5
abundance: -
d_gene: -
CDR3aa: CAISESDSGGDQPQHF
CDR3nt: TGTGCCATCAGTGAGTCGGACTCCGGAGGGGATCAGCCCCAGCATTTT

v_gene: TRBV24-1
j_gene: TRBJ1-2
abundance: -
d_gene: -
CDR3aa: CATSDPGAADYGYTF
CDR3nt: TGTGCCACCAGTGACCCTGGCGCCGCGGACTATGGCTACACCTTC

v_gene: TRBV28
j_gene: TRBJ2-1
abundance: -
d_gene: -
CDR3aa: CASSLRGNEQFF
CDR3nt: TGTGCCAGCAGTTTGCGGGGCAATGAGCAGTTCTTC

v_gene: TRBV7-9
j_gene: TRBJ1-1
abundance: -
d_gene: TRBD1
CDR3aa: CASSSDPGQAKGTEAFF
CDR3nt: TGTGCCAGCAGCTCCGATCCAGGACAGGCCAAAGGGACTGAAGCTTTCTTT

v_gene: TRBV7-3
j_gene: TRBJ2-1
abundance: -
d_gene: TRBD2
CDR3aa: CASSLRLAGVNEQFF
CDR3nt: TGTGCCAGCAGCTTAAGACTAGCGGGAGTCAATGAGCAGTTCTTC

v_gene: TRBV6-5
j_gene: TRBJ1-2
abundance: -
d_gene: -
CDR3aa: CASSIEGNYGYTF
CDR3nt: TGTGCCAGCAGTATAGAGGGAAACTATGGCTACACCTTC

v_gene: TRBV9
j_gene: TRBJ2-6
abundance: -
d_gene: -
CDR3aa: CASSRHPKGFLSGANVLTF
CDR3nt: TGTGCCAGCAGCCGGCATCCCAAGGGGTTTCTGTCTGGGGCCAACGTCCTGACTTTC

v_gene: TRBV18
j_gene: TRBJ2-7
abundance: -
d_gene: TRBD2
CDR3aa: CASSPPGLGNYEQYF
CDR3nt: TGTGCCAGCTCACCACCGGGACTAGGGAACTACGAGCAGTACTTC

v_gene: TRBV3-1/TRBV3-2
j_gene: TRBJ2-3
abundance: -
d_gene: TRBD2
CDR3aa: CASSQSGTSGVYPSTDTQYF
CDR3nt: TGTGCCAGCAGCCAGTCCGGGACTAGCGGGGTGTATCCAAGCACAGATACGCAGTATTTT

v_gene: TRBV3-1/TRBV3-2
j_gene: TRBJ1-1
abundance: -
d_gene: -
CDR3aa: CASSSTGAEAFF
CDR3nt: TGTGCCAGCAGCTCCACAGGTGCTGAAGCTTTCTTT

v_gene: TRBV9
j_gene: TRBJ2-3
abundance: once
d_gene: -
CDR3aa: CASSPRGTTSTDTQYF
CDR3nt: TGTGCCAGCAGCCCACGGGGGACCACTAGCACAGATACGCAGTATTTT

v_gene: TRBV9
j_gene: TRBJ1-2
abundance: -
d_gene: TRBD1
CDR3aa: CASNPTGTSYGYTF
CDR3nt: TGTGCCAGCAACCCGACAGGGACAAGCTATGGCTACACCTTC

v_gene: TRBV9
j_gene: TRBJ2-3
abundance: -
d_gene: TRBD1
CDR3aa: CASSVATGGGTDTQYF
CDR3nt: TGTGCCAGCAGCGTAGCGACAGGGGGCGGCACAGATACGCAGTATTTT

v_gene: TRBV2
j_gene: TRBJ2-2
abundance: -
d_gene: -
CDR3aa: CASSVGVVGELFF
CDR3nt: TGTGCCAGCAGTGTAGGGGTGGTCGGGGAGCTGTTTTTT

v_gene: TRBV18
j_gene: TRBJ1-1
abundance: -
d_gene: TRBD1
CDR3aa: CASSLGQGNTEAFF
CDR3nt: TGTGCCAGCTCACTGGGACAGGGGAACACTGAAGCTTTCTTT

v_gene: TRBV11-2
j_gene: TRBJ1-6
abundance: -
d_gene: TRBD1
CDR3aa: CASSRRDRGSYNSPLHF
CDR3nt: TGTGCCAGCAGCAGACGGGACAGGGGATCCTATAATTCACCCCTCCACTTT

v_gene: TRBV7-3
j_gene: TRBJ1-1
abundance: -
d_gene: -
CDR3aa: CASSLKRQAEAFF
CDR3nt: TGTGCCAGCAGCTTAAAGCGACAGGCTGAAGCTTTCTTT

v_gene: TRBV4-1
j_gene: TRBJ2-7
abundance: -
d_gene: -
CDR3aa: CASSQDPVAPYEQYF
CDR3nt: TGCGCCAGCAGCCAAGACCCAGTAGCCCCCTACGAGCAGTACTTC

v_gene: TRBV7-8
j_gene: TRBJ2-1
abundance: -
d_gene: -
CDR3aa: CASSLEWGAYNEQFF
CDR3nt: TGTGCCAGCAGCTTAGAATGGGGCGCCTACAATGAGCAGTTCTTC

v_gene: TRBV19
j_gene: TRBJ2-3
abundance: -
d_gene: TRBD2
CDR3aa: CASSSGTSGRSRTDTQYF
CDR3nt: TGTGCCAGTAGTTCGGGGACTAGCGGGAGATCGAGGACAGATACGCAGTATTTT

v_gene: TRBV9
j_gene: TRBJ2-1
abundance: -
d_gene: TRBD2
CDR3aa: CASSPLWWLGGTSDYNEQFF
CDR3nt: TGTGCCAGCAGCCCGTTGTGGTGGCTGGGCGGGACTAGCGATTACAATGAGCAGTTCTTC

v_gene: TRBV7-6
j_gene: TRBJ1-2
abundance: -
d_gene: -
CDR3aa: CASSLAYVGRVDGYTF
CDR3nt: TGTGCCAGCAGCTTAGCGTACGTAGGCAGGGTCGATGGCTACACCTTC

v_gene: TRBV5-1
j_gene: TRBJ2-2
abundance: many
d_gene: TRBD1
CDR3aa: CASSSSPGQAVNGELFF
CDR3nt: TGCGCCAGCAGCAGTTCTCCGGGACAGGCCGTTAACGGGGAGCTGTTTTTT

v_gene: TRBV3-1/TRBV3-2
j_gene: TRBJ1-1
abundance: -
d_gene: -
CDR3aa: CASSHGGSTEAFF
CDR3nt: TGTGCCAGCAGCCACGGGGGTAGCACTGAAGCTTTCTTT